This T cell receptor (beta chain) emerged from a study of T cell responses to AZD1222 COVID-19 vaccine. The CDR3 contains 15 residues. Trimming took 5 bases from V and 4 from J; bases not matched to a gene: 7. The germline gives CDR1 SGHTA, CDR2 FQGNSA. Data came from immunoSEQ multiplex PCR; TCRdb stores just in-frame clones and leaves some out. The data contain roughly 150,000 clones, around 94% of them seen just once; the ten biggest clones take up roughly 5.6%. Doses given second, at about 4 or about 12 weeks, were pooled. General study findings and limits: Donors in the cohort were predominantly white British and more often female, and clonal diversity was possibly underestimated.

As to this clone: Its antigen is as yet unknown.

The gene calls are TRBV7-2 and TRBJ2-1; TRBD2 matches at 8 bases. Here the sequenced sample was peripheral blood, taken 28 days after the second AZD1222 dose. The TCR comes from an adult who received the AZD1222 COVID-19 vaccine. The CDR3 loop reads CASSRNSGAYNEQFF. For the CDR3, the DNA is TGTGCCAGCAGCCGCAATAGCGGGGCTTACAATGAGCAGTTCTTC.